Shown below are 11 T cell receptor beta chains from a single sample sequenced in a study. MiXCR, run by TCRdb on the RT-PCR reads, gives a single entry per CDR3 protein. The table lists 550,000 to 750,000 distinct CDR3 sequences, about 14% of them singletons. Sequenced sample: memory CD4+ T cells from blood. These receptors originate from a female donor in good health, serving as a healthy control.

The sample holds many counts of this clonotype. The chain carries TRBV5-5 and TRBJ2-2, with D maybe TRBD1 (6 bases). This CDR3 contains 16 residues. Trimming took off 4 bases at V and 0 bases at J, with 13 bases between the two ends. The germline CDR1 and CDR2 sequences are SGHKS and YYEKEE (reference sequence). The CDR3: CASSGQPLANTGELFF. In DNA form, the CDR3 reads TGTGCCAGCAGCGGACAGCCTCTCGCGAACACCGGGGAGCTGTTTTTT.

There are a few counts of this clonotype. The chain couples TRBV3-1 to TRBJ2-7, with 10 bases that match TRBD2. The CDR3 contains 14 residues. CDR1 and CDR2 (germline): LGHDT, YNNKEL (reference sequence). After removal of 1 base from V and 5 bases from J, the junction contained 2 bases not matched to a gene. CDR3 sequence (DNA): TGTGCCAGCAGCCAAGGTAGCGGGAGGCACGAGCAGTACTTC. Translated: CASSQGSGRHEQYF.

This clonotype showed up many times. The chain has TRBV5-6 and TRBJ1-6; no definite D call. Germline assignment: CDR1 SGHDT and CDR2 YYEEEE. V lost 0 bases, J lost 9 bases, and 10 bases lay in between. The CDR3 extends over 14 amino acids. The CDR3 sequence is CASSLEAGLSPLHF. In nucleotides, the CDR3 is TGTGCCAGCAGCTTGGAGGCAGGCCTTTCACCCCTCCACTTT.

The chain recombines TRBV7-2 with TRBJ1-5, with a tentative D call TRBD1 (5 bases). Germline CDR1 reads SGHTA; CDR2 reads FQGNSA. V gave up 11 bases and J gave up 3 bases, with 17 bases separating them. The CDR3 loop spans 14 amino acids. The CDR3 loop reads CAATWDGDNQPQHF. The CDR3 DNA sequence: TGTGCCGCAACGTGGGACGGAGACAATCAGCCCCAGCATTTT.

The V gene is TRBV30, the J gene TRBJ2-7, with D tentatively TRBD2 (6 bases). The DNA end favors TRBJ2-5, so the J call may be wrong. The CDR3 is 13 amino acids. The germline gives CDR1 GTSNPN, CDR2 SVGIG (reference sequence). The CDR3 DNA reads as TGTGCCTGGGCCCTGGGACTTCAAGAGACCCAGTACTTC. Translation gives CAWALGLQETQYF.

Only one count was recorded for this clonotype. V gene TRBV27 combines with J gene TRBJ2-5, with a weak D call TRBD1 (5 bases). This CDR3 is 14 amino acids long. The germline gives CDR1 MNHEY, CDR2 SMNVEV (reference sequence). V lost 3 bases, J lost 1 base, and 9 bases lay in between. The CDR3 region is CASSFQGPQETQYF. The DNA of the CDR3 is TGTGCCAGCAGTTTCCAGGGCCCCCAAGAGACCCAGTACTTC.

This chain uses TRBV7-2 with TRBJ1-3; a possible D gene is TRBD1 (6 bases). Germline V lookup: CDR1 SGHTA, CDR2 FQGNSA. The CDR3 is made up of 14 amino acids. Trimming left V 2 bases short and J 4 bases short, with 9 bases between. CDR3 sequence (DNA): TGTGCCAGCAGCTTACAGGGGAGGGGAAACACCATATATTTT. Protein product: CASSLQGRGNTIYF.

The V and J genes are TRBV27 and TRBJ1-2; no clear D. V lost 5 bases and J 4 bases, leaving 14 bases between the germline ends. Germline-derived CDR1 and CDR2 are MNHEY and SMNVEV (reference sequence). The length of the CDR3 is 14 residues. For the CDR3, the DNA is TGTGCCAGCAGTCGGTCCTCGTCGGCCTATGGCTACACCTTC. Protein product: CASSRSSSAYGYTF.

Only a few counts were recorded for this clonotype. The J gene is TRBJ2-7, the V gene TRBV20-1; 7 bases are a match to TRBD2. V was clipped by 5 bases and J by 2 bases; unmatched bases: 9. Germline CDR1 DFQATT, CDR2 SNEGSKA (reference sequence). The CDR3 has 14 residues. CDR3 sequence reads: CSALKVAGPYEQYF. The CDR3 coding sequence is TGCAGTGCTCTCAAGGTAGCGGGCCCCTACGAGCAGTACTTC.

This clonotype was recorded a few times. This chain links TRBV16 with TRBJ2-7, with D tentatively TRBD1 or TRBD2 (6 bases each). Trimming took off 2 bases at V and 2 bases at J, with 16 bases between the two ends. CDR3 size: 16 residues. From germline, CDR1 is KGHSY and CDR2 FQNENV. DNA for the CDR3: TGTGCCAGCAGCCAAGGGGGGCCGAATTCCCCCTACGAGCAGTACTTC. Translated, it gives CASSQGGPNSPYEQYF.

This clonotype was seen a handful of times. V gene TRBV30 combines with J gene TRBJ2-7, with 7 nucleotides matching TRBD1. This CDR3 contains 12 residues. V lost 3 bases and J lost 6; bases outside the gene matches: 5. From germline, CDR1 is GTSNPN and CDR2 SVGIG (reference sequence). CDR3 sequence reads: CAWSHDRVEQYF. DNA of the CDR3: TGTGCCTGGAGCCACGACAGGGTCGAGCAGTACTTC.